The clone carrying this T cell receptor (beta chain) was seen at least ten times. Its specificity is unknown. This sample stems from a study of T-cell reconstitution after alpha-beta-depleted transplantation in children. Study-wide results and limits: Newly produced T cells mostly provided counts and TCRbeta diversity after one year, as hyperexpanded clones declined. Reported findings indicate that, about two months after transplant, alpha-beta T cells came from several hundred expanded clones, which were derived from non-depleted graft cells.

The CDR3 length is 14 residues. The germline gives CDR1 SGHRS, CDR2 YFSETQ. V was shortened by 5 bases and J by 4 bases, with 12 bases between the two germline ends. The library targeted TCRbeta and was prepared with unique molecular identifiers. One entry per CDR3 protein results from TCRdb running MiXCR on the PCR reads. The repertoire includes 150,000 to 200,000 distinct CDR3 sequences, roughly 6.3% of them detected once, and about 5% sits in the top ten. The receptor's source is a girl under two years old with combined immunodeficiency, due to receive a stem cell transplant. This specimen consisted of PBMCs, obtained before TCRalphabeta/CD19-depleted stem cell transplant. The gene calls are TRBV5-1 and TRBJ2-2; D remains ambiguous. CDR3 in amino acids: CASRKSAGTGELFF. The CDR3 DNA reads as TGCGCCAGCAGAAAAAGCGCAGGCACCGGGGAGCTGTTTTTT.